What follows are 27 T cell receptor beta chains derived from one specimen sequenced in a study of T cell responses to AZD1222 COVID-19 vaccine. Some clones are missing from TCRdb's copy, which holds only in-frame ones; the method was immunoSEQ multiplex PCR. The sample records tens of thousands of clones, around nine tenths being singletons. The material was peripheral blood, obtained 28 days after the second AZD1222 dose. The receptors were sampled from an adult who received the AZD1222 COVID-19 vaccine.

The V and J genes are TRBV7-3 and TRBJ2-2; D unresolved. The germline V gene has CDR1 SGHTA and CDR2 FQGTGA. This CDR3 comprises 13 residues. V was pared by 2 bases and J by 5 bases, with 6 bases between. CDR3 DNA sequence: TGTGCCAGCAGCTTACCTCTTACCGGGGAGCTGTTTTTT. Protein: CASSLPLTGELFF.

The chain links TRBV9 to TRBJ1-5, with a tentative D call TRBD1 (5 bases). The CDR3 contains 15 residues. The germline V gene has CDR1 SGDLS and CDR2 YYNGEE. V was trimmed by 1 base and J by 5 bases, leaving 13 bases between them. The CDR3 DNA follows: TGTGCCAGCAGCGTAAGCGACAGTCCATATCAGCCCCAGCATTTT. Amino acid sequence: CASSVSDSPYQPQHF.

This clone has only one observation. This chain's CDR3 is CASSRWTATSYEQYF. CDR3 nucleotide sequence: TGTGCCAGCAGTCGATGGACCGCCACCTCCTACGAGCAGTACTTC. The rearrangement links TRBV28 to TRBJ2-7, with no clear D. Per the germline V gene, CDR1 is MDHEN and CDR2 is SYDVKM. The CDR3 covers 15 residues. V was cut by 5 bases and J by 0 bases, with 14 bases left in between.

The rearrangement uses TRBV7-9 and TRBJ1-2; TRBD1 might be the D (6 bases). The V end was cut by 1 base, the J end by 3 bases, with 12 bases between. Looked up from germline, CDR1 is SEHNR and CDR2 is FQNEAQ (reference sequence). The CDR3 runs to 15 residues. As DNA, the CDR3 is TGTGCCAGCAGCTTAGACCAGGGGATATACTATGGCTACACCTTC. Protein product: CASSLDQGIYYGYTF.

This chain uses TRBV18 with TRBJ1-2; the match to TRBD1 covers 7 bases. Germline loops: CDR1 KGHSH, CDR2 LQKENI. The trim removed 3 bases at V and 8 bases at J, leaving 6 bases unmatched. There are 13 residues in the CDR3. CDR3 nucleotides: TGTGCCAGCTCACCGACAGGGAATGAGGGCTACACCTTC. It specifies CASSPTGNEGYTF. The full variable domain, its missing parts supplied by reference TRBV18 and TRBJ1-2, is NAGVMQNPRHLVRRRGQEARLRCSPMKGHSHVYWYRQLPEEGLKFMVYLQKENIIDESGMPKERFSAEFPKEGPSILRIQQVVRGDSAAYFCASSPTGNEGYTFGSGTRLTVV.

The genes are TRBV29-1 and TRBJ2-7; D is possibly TRBD1 or TRBD2 (5 bases each). Trimming pared 7 bases from V and 0 bases from J, leaving 10 bases between. The CDR3 totals 12 residues. The germline V gene has CDR1 SQVTM and CDR2 ANQGSEA. CDR3 sequence (DNA): TGCAGCGGGGGACCGGCCTCCTACGAGCAGTACTTC. It translates to CSGGPASYEQYF.

J is TRBJ1-1 and V is TRBV7-9; 9 bases agree with TRBD1. Germline values: CDR1 SEHNR, CDR2 FQNEAQ (reference sequence). The CDR3 length is 14 residues. After removal of 5 bases from V and 4 bases from J, the junction contained 5 bases not matched to a gene. The CDR3 sequence: CASSLGQGSTEAFF. The CDR3 DNA is TGTGCCAGCAGCCTCGGACAGGGGAGCACTGAAGCTTTCTTT.

The V and J genes are TRBV5-1 and TRBJ2-4, with D unresolved. Germline CDR1 is SGHRS and CDR2 is YFSETQ. Trimming removed 5 bases at V and 1 base at J, with 13 bases between. CDR3 length equals 15 residues. The CDR3 DNA sequence: TGCGCCAGCAGAGGAGCCTCAGGTGCCAAAAACATTCAGTACTTC. Translated, it gives CASRGASGAKNIQYF.

The gene calls are TRBV5-6 and TRBJ1-5; 12 bases line up with TRBD1. J was trimmed by 6 bases and V by 4 bases; bases with no gene match: 17. Germline loops: CDR1 SGHDT, CDR2 YYEEEE. CDR3 length: 19 amino acids. CDR3 loop: CASSPHRGQGARRTQPQHF. The CDR3 DNA reads TGTGCCAGCAGCCCCCACCGGGGACAGGGGGCCCGTAGGACTCAGCCCCAGCATTTT.

The gene calls are TRBV5-1 and TRBJ2-3; D may correspond to TRBD1 or TRBD2 (5 bases each). V gave up 0 bases and J gave up 6 bases, with 14 bases separating them. The CDR3 extends over 15 amino acids. The germline V gene has CDR1 SGHRS and CDR2 YFSETQ. CDR3 sequence reads: CASSLAEAWGDTQYF. The DNA for the CDR3 is TGCGCCAGCAGCTTGGCCGAGGCCTGGGGGGATACGCAGTATTTT.

This clone is medium-sized within its sample. The chain carries TRBV7-3 and TRBJ2-3; D may be TRBD2 (6 bases). Germline V gives CDR1 SGHTA, CDR2 FQGTGA. Trimming took 4 bases from V and 2 from J, leaving 10 bases between them. CDR3 length equals 14 residues. The DNA of the CDR3 is TGTGCCAGCAGCTCGGGACTTTTCACAGATACGCAGTATTTT. It is translated as CASSSGLFTDTQYF.

The chain links TRBV18 to TRBJ2-7; no firm D call. Germline V lookup: CDR1 KGHSH, CDR2 LQKENI. V lost 2 bases to trimming and J lost 6 bases, with 8 bases between them. The CDR3 runs to 12 residues. CDR3 sequence (DNA): TGTGCCAGCTCACCAAGGGAATTCGAGCAGTACTTC. Translated: CASSPREFEQYF. The full variable domain, its missing parts supplied by reference TRBV18 and TRBJ2-7, is NAGVMQNPRHLVRRRGQEARLRCSPMKGHSHVYWYRQLPEEGLKFMVYLQKENIIDESGMPKERFSAEFPKEGPSILRIQQVVRGDSAAYFCASSPREFEQYFGPGTRLTVT.

The CDR3 sequence is CAISDTNYGYTF. As DNA, the CDR3 is TGTGCCATCAGTGACACTAACTATGGCTACACCTTC. V usage is TRBV10-3 and J usage is TRBJ1-2; D not resolved. CDR1 is ENHRY, CDR2 SYGVKD, per germline. V gave up 3 bases and J gave up 0 bases, with 2 bases separating them. The CDR3 runs 12 residues.

This chain connects TRBV10-3 to TRBJ1-5, with D maybe TRBD1 (6 bases). V was cut by 3 bases and J by 4 bases, with 7 bases left in between. This CDR3 is 13 amino acids long. Germline CDR1 is ENHRY and CDR2 is SYGVKD. CDR3 bases: TGTGCCATCAGTGATGGACAGAATCAGCCCCAGCATTTT. Protein product: CAISDGQNQPQHF.

V is TRBV10-3 and J is TRBJ2-2; D possibly corresponds to TRBD2 (6 bases). Germline V gene data show CDR1 as ENHRY and CDR2 as SYGVKD. The CDR3 length is 15 residues. V lost 4 bases, J lost 0 bases, and 9 bases lay in between. Here the CDR3 reads CAISGLASNTGELFF. As DNA, the CDR3 is TGTGCCATCAGTGGTCTAGCGTCGAACACCGGGGAGCTGTTTTTT.

The chain uses TRBV14 and TRBJ1-3; D remains ambiguous. Germline V lookup: CDR1 SGHDN, CDR2 FVKESK. This CDR3 comprises 14 residues. V was clipped by 4 bases and J by 1 base, with 8 bases between them. The CDR3 sequence is CASSRPGSGNTIYF. The CDR3 DNA sequence: TGTGCCAGCAGCCGACCGGGATCTGGAAACACCATATATTTT.

This clone was counted a single time. The chain combines TRBV15 with TRBJ2-7; D not certain. Trimming shortened V by 0 bases and J by 3 bases, and 12 bases separated the two germline ends. Germline CDR1 is LNHNV and CDR2 is YYDKDF (reference sequence). CDR3 size: 15 residues. CDR3 sequence reads: CATSRDYPINYEQYF. In DNA, the CDR3 is TGTGCCACCAGCAGAGATTACCCTATCAACTACGAGCAGTACTTC.

This chain joins TRBV18 and TRBJ2-7; D is possibly TRBD2 (6 bases). V was trimmed by 2 bases and J by 0 bases, leaving 8 bases between them. The CDR3 length is 14 residues. Germline assignment: CDR1 KGHSH and CDR2 LQKENI. The CDR3 loop is CASSPGGSSYEQYF. CDR3 in DNA: TGTGCCAGCTCACCAGGGGGGAGCTCCTACGAGCAGTACTTC.

The V call is TRBV27, the J call TRBJ2-2; 9 bases align to TRBD1. Trimming removed 10 bases from V and 7 bases from J; junction bases left unmatched: 10. The CDR3 is made up of 14 amino acids. The germline V gene has CDR1 MNHEY and CDR2 SMNVEV (reference sequence). The CDR3 loop reads CATKPTGGGGELFF. As DNA, the CDR3 is TGTGCCACCAAGCCGACAGGGGGGGGCGGGGAGCTGTTTTTT.

This chain links TRBV28 with TRBJ2-7; TRBD1 matches 7 bases. The junction had 13 bases not matched to a gene; V was cut back by 8 bases and J by 6 bases. Germline V CDR1 and CDR2: MDHEN, SYDVKM. CDR3 length equals 14 residues. CDR3 nucleotide sequence: TGTGCCAGCTACTCGCCCCGTAGGGGGCCCGAGCAGTACTTC. Translation: CASYSPRRGPEQYF.

This clone turned up a few times. This chain links TRBV7-2 with TRBJ2-3, with TRBD2 matching 8 bases. Per germline, CDR1 SGHTA and CDR2 FQGNSA. V dropped 1 base and J dropped 0; count of bases not matched to a gene: 3. The CDR3 has 16 amino acids. The CDR3 DNA is TGTGCCAGCAGCTTAGGGGTAGCGGGGAGCACAGATACGCAGTATTTT. Translation gives CASSLGVAGSTDTQYF.

V and J are TRBV18 and TRBJ1-1; 7 nucleotides agree with TRBD1. With 1 base clipped from V and 5 bases from J, the junction kept 10 bases outside the gene matches. CDR1 KGHSH and CDR2 LQKENI come from the germline V gene. The length of the CDR3 is 16 residues. Here the CDR3 DNA reads TGTGCCAGCTCACCACTTGTTGCAGGGGGGAGGACTGAAGCTTTCTTT. Its protein is CASSPLVAGGRTEAFF.

The V gene is TRBV18, the J gene TRBJ1-1, with a possible D match to TRBD1 (6 bases). Germline V gene lookup returns CDR1 KGHSH and CDR2 LQKENI. V was shortened by 3 bases and J by 1 base, with 18 bases between the two germline ends. The CDR3 consists of 17 residues. CDR3 amino acids: CASSPAGAGFENTEAFF. The CDR3 nucleotides read TGTGCCAGCTCACCGGCAGGGGCGGGCTTCGAGAACACTGAAGCTTTCTTT.

The rearrangement joins TRBV7-6 to TRBJ1-2; TRBD1 matches at 7 bases. The CDR3 sequence is 16 residues long. Trimming at V came to 1 base and at J to 5 bases, leaving 10 bases not matched to a gene. Germline CDR1 reads SGHVS; CDR2 reads FNYEAQ. The CDR3 is CASSLEGAGDIYGYTF. The CDR3 nucleotides are TGTGCCAGCAGCTTAGAGGGGGCAGGCGATATTTATGGCTACACCTTC.

The chain combines TRBV27 with TRBJ2-1, with 7 bases aligning to TRBD1. Looked up from germline, CDR1 is MNHEY and CDR2 is SMNVEV (reference sequence). The V gene end was trimmed by 5 bases and the J gene end by 1 base; junction bases not matched to a gene: 5. CDR3 length: 15 residues. CDR3 loop: CASSPLDRSYNEQFF. The CDR3, as DNA: TGTGCCAGCAGTCCCTTGGACAGGTCCTACAATGAGCAGTTCTTC.

The chain links TRBV4-1 to TRBJ2-6; D gene unclear. Germline loops: CDR1 MGHRA, CDR2 YSYEKL. There are 17 residues in the CDR3. The V end was cut by 4 bases, the J end by 5 bases, with 18 bases between. DNA of the CDR3: TGCGCCAGCAGCCTTGCTGACGCCATGAGTTGGGCCAACGTCCTGACTTTC. Amino acid sequence: CASSLADAMSWANVLTF.

This chain uses TRBV19 with TRBJ1-1; D is possibly TRBD1 (5 bases). The ends were cut back, 1 base at V and 3 bases at J, with 9 bases in the middle. Germline CDR1 LNHDA, CDR2 SQIVND (reference sequence). The CDR3 sequence is 14 residues long. The CDR3 protein is CASSIGGTYTEAFF. Written as DNA, the CDR3 is TGTGCCAGTAGTATAGGGGGGACTTACACTGAAGCTTTCTTT.